The source of this T cell receptor (beta chain) is a study of early T cells in non-severe SARS-CoV-2 infection. This clonotype was seen only a few times. Its matching antigen is unknown. Overall study findings and caveats: Clonotype matching in VDJdb favored anti-spike CD8 responses and did not capture private and CD4 specificities.

TCRdb re-analysed the 5' RACE reads in MiXCR, keeping a single row per CDR3 protein. The sample carries 90,000 to 100,000 distinct CDR3 sequences, roughly 13% recorded once. Germline loops: CDR1 MNHEY, CDR2 SMNVEV (reference sequence). The CDR3 is 12 amino acids. Trimming left V 7 bases short and J 4 bases short, with 10 bases between. This clonotype originated in an adult who was a healthcare worker with PCR-confirmed SARS-CoV-2 infection or an uninfected control (not recorded which). The chain employs TRBV27 and TRBJ1-1; tentatively, D is TRBD1 (5 bases). The material sequenced was whole blood. The CDR3 DNA is TGTGCCAGCAAGAGCAGGGCCACTGAAGCTTTCTTT. Residues: CASKSRATEAFF.